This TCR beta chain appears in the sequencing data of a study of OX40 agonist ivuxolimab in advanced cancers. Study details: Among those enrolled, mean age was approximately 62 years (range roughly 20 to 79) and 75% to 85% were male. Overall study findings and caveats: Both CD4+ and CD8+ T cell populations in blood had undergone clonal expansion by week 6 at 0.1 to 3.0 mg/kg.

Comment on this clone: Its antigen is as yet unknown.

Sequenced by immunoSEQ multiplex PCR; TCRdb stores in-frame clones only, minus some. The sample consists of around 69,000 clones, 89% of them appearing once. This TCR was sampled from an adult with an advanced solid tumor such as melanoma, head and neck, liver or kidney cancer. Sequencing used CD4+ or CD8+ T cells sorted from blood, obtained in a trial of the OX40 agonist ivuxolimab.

The CDR3 DNA follows: TGTGCCAGCAGTTTTAACAGGGGGCGAGAGACCCAGTACTTC. Its translation: CASSFNRGRETQYF. The J gene is TRBJ2-5, the V gene TRBV6-5, with 9 positions matching TRBD1. With 4 bases clipped from V and 4 bases from J, the junction kept 4 bases outside the gene matches. The CDR3 loop spans 14 amino acids. CDR1 MNHEY and CDR2 SVGAGI come from the germline V gene.